Listed here are 16 T cell receptor beta chains from one sample, sequenced in a study of blood T cell repertoires in COVID-19. Assay: immunoSEQ multiplex PCR; the TCRdb copy retains only in-frame clones and omits some. The data show approximately 210,000 clones, around 83% seen once. The specimen was peripheral blood. Source of these receptors: a man aged 45 to 65 with active or convalescent COVID-19.

The chain links TRBV3-1 (or the pseudogene TRBV3-2) to TRBJ2-3; 15 bases map to TRBD2. The CDR3 runs 18 residues. CDR1 LGHDT and CDR2 YNNKEL come from the germline V gene (reference sequence). V trimming: 3 bases; J trimming: 0 bases; junction bases outside the gene matches: 4. The CDR3 is CASSHGLAGGPSTDTQYF. For the CDR3, the DNA is TGTGCCAGCAGCCACGGACTAGCGGGGGGGCCGAGCACAGATACGCAGTATTTT.

The chain combines TRBV7-9 with TRBJ1-6; 9 bases line up with TRBD1. Germline CDR1 SEHNR, CDR2 FQNEAQ (reference sequence). Losses at the gene ends were 5 bases for V and 8 bases for J; bases not matched to a gene: 7. The CDR3 spans 15 residues. The CDR3 coding sequence is TGTGCCAGCAGCCCAACGGACAGGGGTGATTCACCCCTCCACTTT. This codes for CASSPTDRGDSPLHF.

This rearrangement joins TRBV5-4 to TRBJ2-5; weak D call: TRBD2 (7 bases). CDR1 is SGHNT and CDR2 is YYREEE in the germline V gene (reference sequence). V lost 1 base and J lost 4, with 14 bases in between. This CDR3 has 15 residues. CDR3 loop: CASSLKGGGAETQYF. The CDR3 DNA is TGTGCCAGCAGCTTGAAGGGGGGAGGGGCAGAGACCCAGTACTTC.

This clone was seen repeatedly, ten times or more. V is TRBV9 and J is TRBJ2-5; a weak D match, TRBD2 (6 bases). The CDR3 is made up of 15 amino acids. V lost 3 bases and J lost 5, with 17 bases in between. In germline, CDR1 is SGDLS, CDR2 YYNGEE. CDR3: CASSAGTSGVETQYF. The CDR3 DNA reads TGTGCCAGCAGCGCCGGGACTTCAGGCGTTGAGACCCAGTACTTC.

A few counts support this clone. The chain combines TRBV6-1 with TRBJ2-7, with TRBD2 matching 7 bases. CDR1 and CDR2 from the germline V gene are MNHNS and SASEGT. The CDR3 loop spans 14 amino acids. V shed 1 base and J 3 bases; nucleotides not matched to a gene: 3. CDR3 loop: CASSEGTRLYEQYF. As DNA, the CDR3 is TGTGCCAGCAGTGAAGGGACTAGGCTCTACGAGCAGTACTTC.

The chain uses TRBV29-1 and TRBJ1-5, with D perhaps TRBD1 (5 bases). V gave up 7 bases and J gave up 6 bases, with 16 bases separating them. There are 13 residues in the CDR3. Germline CDR1 reads SQVTM; CDR2 reads ANQGSEA. CDR3 nucleotides: TGCAGCGAGGGGACCTGGGGCCCTCAGCCCCAGCATTTT. It encodes CSEGTWGPQPQHF.

This chain joins TRBV4-2 and TRBJ2-7, with D unclear. The V gene's germline CDR1 is LGHNA and CDR2 YNFKEQ. V gave up 0 bases and J gave up 0 bases, with 6 bases separating them. The CDR3 loop spans 14 amino acids. CDR3 sequence reads: CASSQDVSSYEQYF. CDR3 DNA: TGTGCCAGCAGCCAAGATGTCTCCTCCTACGAGCAGTACTTC.

The chain carries TRBV19 and TRBJ1-2; the D is unclear. CDR3 length equals 11 residues. Looked up from germline, CDR1 is LNHDA and CDR2 is SQIVND (reference sequence). The V end was cut by 7 bases, the J end by 8 bases, with 11 bases between. CDR3 sequence (DNA): TGTGCCAGTACTCCCCGCGGGGGCTACACCTTC. Translated: CASTPRGGYTF.

This chain joins TRBV5-6 and TRBJ2-5; D uncertain. Trimming cost V 0 bases and J 3 bases, with 6 bases left between them. This CDR3 region has 13 residues. Germline loops: CDR1 SGHDT, CDR2 YYEEEE. CDR3 protein: CASSLDQKETQYF. The CDR3 bases are TGTGCCAGCAGCTTGGACCAGAAAGAGACCCAGTACTTC.

V is TRBV19 and J is TRBJ1-5; maybe TRBD1 (5 bases). The CDR3 extends over 15 amino acids. In germline, CDR1 is LNHDA, CDR2 SQIVND (reference sequence). V lost 4 bases, J lost 7 bases, and 17 bases lay in between. DNA for the CDR3: TGTGCCAGTAGTACCCGAGGGGAGGGCCAGCAGCCCCAGCATTTT. Its translation is CASSTRGEGQQPQHF.

This clone was detected a few times. The chain recombines TRBV19 with TRBJ2-3, with 7 bases matching TRBD2. There are 14 residues in the CDR3. Germline assignment: CDR1 LNHDA and CDR2 SQIVND (reference sequence). V dropped 8 bases and J dropped 0; count of bases not matched to a gene: 5. In DNA, the CDR3 is TGTGCCAGTTCAGCGGGACCTAGCACAGATACGCAGTATTTT. Its protein is CASSAGPSTDTQYF.

V gene TRBV7-9 combines with J gene TRBJ1-2; 7 bases agree with TRBD1. The germline gives CDR1 SEHNR, CDR2 FQNEAQ (reference sequence). The ends lost 6 bases at V and 4 bases at J; junction bases unmatched: 5. The CDR3 is 13 residues long. The CDR3 DNA is TGTGCCAGCAGAGGGACAGCTCTCTATGGCTACACCTTC. As protein: CASRGTALYGYTF.

The rearrangement links TRBV6-5 to TRBJ2-7, with 11 positions matching TRBD2. Germline values: CDR1 MNHEY, CDR2 SVGAGI. J lost 5 bases, V lost 2 bases, and 2 bases had no gene match. The CDR3 runs to 14 residues. In nucleotides, the CDR3 is TGTGCCAGCAGTTACCTGGGACTAGCGGACGAGCAGTACTTC. Amino acids: CASSYLGLADEQYF.

The chain carries TRBV6-6 and TRBJ2-7; 9 nucleotides agree with TRBD1. The junction had 4 bases not matched to a gene; V was cut back by 4 bases and J by 6 bases. The CDR3 is 13 amino acids. Per the germline V gene, CDR1 is MNHNY and CDR2 is SVGAGI (reference sequence). DNA of the CDR3: TGTGCCAGCAGTTCGGGACAGGGAGGCGAGCAGTACTTC. Translation: CASSSGQGGEQYF.

V gene TRBV11-2 combines with J gene TRBJ2-2, with 9 bases that match TRBD1. The germline gives CDR1 SGHAT, CDR2 FQNNGV. V shed 3 bases and J 5 bases; nucleotides not matched to a gene: 7. The CDR3 consists of 16 residues. The chain's CDR3 is CASSFAMTGGTGELFF. In nucleotides, the CDR3 is TGTGCCAGCAGCTTCGCTATGACAGGGGGGACCGGGGAGCTGTTTTTT.

This chain uses TRBV18 with TRBJ2-1; 8 bases fit TRBD2. In germline, CDR1 is KGHSH, CDR2 LQKENI. V shed 4 bases, J shed 0 bases, and the junction held 8 bases outside the gene matches. The CDR3 loop spans 17 amino acids. CDR3 in DNA: TGTGCCAGCTCACTACTCGGCGGGGGGAGCTCCTACAATGAGCAGTTCTTC. Encoded protein: CASSLLGGGSSYNEQFF.